The T cell receptor (beta chain) described here comes from a study of T cell responses to AZD1222 COVID-19 vaccine. The method was immunoSEQ multiplex PCR; TCRdb's version includes in-frame clones alone and lacks a portion of them. This table has approximately 120,000 clones, roughly 87% appearing once. Trimming took 5 bases from V and 7 from J; bases not matched to a gene: 11. This CDR3 has 16 amino acids. Germline V gives CDR1 MDHEN, CDR2 SYDVKM. Second-dose intervals near 4 or 12 weeks were combined. Study observations and caveats: Just a handful of AZD1222 recipients tested seropositive at baseline. The donors showed a predominance of white British ancestry and of females, with possible underestimation of clonal diversity.

Points on this clone: Its target is unknown.

The specimen was peripheral blood, collected 28 days after the second AZD1222 dose. The clonotype originates from an adult who received the AZD1222 COVID-19 vaccine. The V and J genes are TRBV28 and TRBJ2-2, with 9 positions matching TRBD1. The CDR3 reads CASSTTGGARNGELFF. The CDR3 DNA sequence: TGTGCCAGCAGTACCACAGGGGGCGCAAGAAACGGGGAGCTGTTTTTT.